The 8 T cell receptor beta chains listed next were all sequenced from one sample in a study of T cell changes during pregnancy in multiple sclerosis. Sequenced by immunoSEQ multiplex PCR; TCRdb stores in-frame clones only, minus some. The sample contains tens of thousands of clones, around 90% of which appear only once. The starting material was peripheral blood, obtained in the second trimester of pregnancy. These TCRs come from a female donor with multiple sclerosis, enrolled in a pregnancy study.

This chain joins TRBV10-3 and TRBJ2-5; 8 nucleotides match TRBD2. The trim removed 8 bases at V and 7 bases at J, leaving 12 bases unmatched. The CDR3 extends over 14 amino acids. Germline-derived CDR1 and CDR2 are ENHRY and SYGVKD. CDR3 amino acids: CAIGAAGELGTQYF. The CDR3 coding sequence is TGTGCCATCGGGGCAGCGGGGGAGCTGGGGACCCAGTACTTC.

This clone was recorded only once. The chain has TRBV9 and TRBJ1-2; possibly TRBD1 for D (5 bases). The CDR3 is 12 amino acids. The germline gives CDR1 SGDLS, CDR2 YYNGEE. V was shortened by 3 bases and J by 8 bases, with 11 bases between the two germline ends. CDR3 bases: TGTGCCAGCAGCGCGCAGGGTAACGGCTACACCTTC. Protein: CASSAQGNGYTF.

The DNA for the CDR3 is TGTGCCAGCAGTGAAAATCTATTACGGGGGGAAGGCTACACCTTC. Amino acid sequence: CASSENLLRGEGYTF. The chain joins TRBV2 to TRBJ1-2; TRBD1 is a possible D gene (5 bases). Germline CDR1 and CDR2: SNHLY and FYNNEI. The length of the CDR3 is 15 residues. V lost 2 bases and J lost 8, with 18 bases in between. The complete variable domain, with remaining parts taken from reference TRBV2 and TRBJ1-2, reads EPEVTQTPSHQVTQMGQEVILRCVPISNHLYFYWYRQILGQKVEFLVSFYNNEISEKSEIFDDQFSVERPDGSNFTLKIRSTKLEDSAMYFCASSENLLRGEGYTFGSGTRLTVV.

V gene TRBV2 combines with J gene TRBJ1-5, with TRBD1 as a possible D gene (6 bases). The CDR3 has 14 residues. V lost 6 bases and J 2 bases, leaving 11 bases between the germline ends. The V gene's germline CDR1 is SNHLY and CDR2 FYNNEI. CDR3 in DNA: TGTGCCAGCAGGAAGGGACAAGGCAATCAGCCCCAGCATTTT. Its translation is CASRKGQGNQPQHF.

The J gene is TRBJ1-1, the V gene TRBV9, with no clear D. Trimming pared 2 bases from V and 3 bases from J, leaving 8 bases between. The CDR3 sequence is 13 residues long. CDR1 is SGDLS and CDR2 is YYNGEE in the germline V gene. CDR3 loop: CASSVADDTEAFF. In DNA form, the CDR3 reads TGTGCCAGCAGCGTTGCAGATGACACTGAAGCTTTCTTT.

The genes are TRBV7-2 and TRBJ1-6; a weak D match, TRBD1 (6 bases). Trimming pared 1 base from V and 11 bases from J, leaving 12 bases between. The CDR3 loop spans 14 amino acids. Germline values: CDR1 SGHTA, CDR2 FQGNSA. This CDR3 is CASSLDRAPPPLHF. Written as DNA, the CDR3 is TGTGCCAGCAGCTTAGACAGGGCCCCCCCACCCCTCCACTTT.

This chain connects TRBV7-2 to TRBJ2-1, with 12 bases that match TRBD2. The CDR3 contains 19 residues. V was pared by 2 bases and J by 1 base, with 9 bases of the junction left unmatched. Germline V gives CDR1 SGHTA, CDR2 FQGNSA. CDR3 DNA: TGTGCCAGCAGCTTATCCCTAGCGGGGGGGAGGAGGTCCTACAATGAGCAGTTCTTC. Its protein product is CASSLSLAGGRRSYNEQFF. Based on the CDR3 plus reference TRBV7-2 and TRBJ2-1, the full variable domain is GAGVSQSPSNKVTEKGKDVELRCDPISGHTALYWYRQSLGQGLEFLIYFQGNSAPDKSGLPSDRFSAERTGGSVSTLTIQRTQQEDSAVYLCASSLSLAGGRRSYNEQFFGPGTRLTVL.

A word on this clone: Other DNA sequences in this sample translate to the same CDR3. The chain employs TRBV7-2 and TRBJ1-6; no clear D gene. Germline V lookup: CDR1 SGHTA, CDR2 FQGNSA. V lost 2 bases and J 7 bases, leaving 3 bases between the germline ends. The length of the CDR3 is 12 residues. CDR3 loop: CASSLSNSPLHF. CDR3 nucleotide sequence: TGTGCCAGCAGCTTAAGCAATTCACCCCTCCACTTT.